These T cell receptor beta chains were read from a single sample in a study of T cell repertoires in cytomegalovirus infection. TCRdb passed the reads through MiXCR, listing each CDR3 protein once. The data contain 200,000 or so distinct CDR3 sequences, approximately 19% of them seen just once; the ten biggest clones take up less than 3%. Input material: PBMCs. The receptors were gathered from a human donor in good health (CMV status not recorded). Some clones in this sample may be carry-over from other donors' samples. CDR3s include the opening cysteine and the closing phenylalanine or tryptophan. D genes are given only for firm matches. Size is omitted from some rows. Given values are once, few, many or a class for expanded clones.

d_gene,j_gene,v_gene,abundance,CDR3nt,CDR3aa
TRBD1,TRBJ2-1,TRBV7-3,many,TGTGCCAGCAGCTTAACGCCCCGGGACAGGGCTTCCAATGAGCAGTTCTTC,CASSLTPRDRASNEQFF
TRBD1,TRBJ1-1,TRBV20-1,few,TGCAGTGCTCCGGACAGGAGGGGAGGCACTGAAGCTTTCTTT,CSAPDRRGGTEAFF
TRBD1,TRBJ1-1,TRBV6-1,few,TGTGCCAGCAGTGGACAGGGGGCAGGGAACACTGAAGCTTTCTTT,CASSGQGAGNTEAFF
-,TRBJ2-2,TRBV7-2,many,TGTGCCAGCAGCTTGGCCGGTAACACCGGGGAGCTGTTTTTT,CASSLAGNTGELFF
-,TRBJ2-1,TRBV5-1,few,TGCGCCAGCAGCTTCGGAGGGAGTGGCCACAATGAGCAGTTCTTC,CASSFGGSGHNEQFF
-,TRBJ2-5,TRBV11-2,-,TGTGCCAGCAGCTGGGGGCGAGGGACCCTCCAAGAGACCCAGTACTTC,CASSWGRGTLQETQYF
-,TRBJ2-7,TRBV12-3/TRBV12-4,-,TGTGCCAGCAGTCTCCCAGGACTACTCCGTGACGAGCAGTACTTC,CASSLPGLLRDEQYF
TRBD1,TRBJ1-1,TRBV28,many,TGTGCCAGCAGTTCTCCGGGACAGGGGGCAAAGGGAGCTTTCTTT,CASSSPGQGAKGAFF
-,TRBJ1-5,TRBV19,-,TGTGCCAGTAACCCCGGCGGGGGCCCCCAGCCCCAGCATTTT,CASNPGGGPQPQHF
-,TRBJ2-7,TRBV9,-,TGTGCCAGCAGTGAGACAGATTCCTACGAGCAGTACTTC,CASSETDSYEQYF
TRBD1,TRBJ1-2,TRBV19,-,TGTGCCAGCCGACAGGGAGTCAACTATGGCTACACCTTC,CASRQGVNYGYTF
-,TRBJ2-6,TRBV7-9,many,TGTGCCAGCAGCTCCTATGGTGCAGCGGCCAACGTCCTGACTTTC,CASSSYGAAANVLTF
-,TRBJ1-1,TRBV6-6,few,TGTGCCAGCAGTTACCCCGGGACGGGCAACACTGAAGCTTTCTTT,CASSYPGTGNTEAFF
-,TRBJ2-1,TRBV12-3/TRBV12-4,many,TGTGCCAGCAGTCTACGGGGGTACAATGAGCAGTTCTTC,CASSLRGYNEQFF
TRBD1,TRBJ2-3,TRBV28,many,TGTGCCAGCAGTTCAAGAGGGACAGGAGTATCAACAGATACGCAGTATTTT,CASSSRGTGVSTDTQYF
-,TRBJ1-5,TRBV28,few,TGTGCCAGCAGTTTAGTTCTGGGGGGAGGTCAGCCCCAGCATTTT,CASSLVLGGGQPQHF
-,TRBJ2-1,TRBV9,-,TGTGCCAGCAGCGTAGAAGCCGTCTCCTACAATGAGCAGTTCTTC,CASSVEAVSYNEQFF
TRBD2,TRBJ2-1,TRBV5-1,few,TGCGCCAGCCGACAGCGGGAAGGTTCCTACAATGAGCAGTTCTTC,CASRQREGSYNEQFF
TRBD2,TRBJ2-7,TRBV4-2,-,TGTGCCAGCAGCCAGGCGGGGACTAGCTCAGGCGAGCAGTACTTC,CASSQAGTSSGEQYF
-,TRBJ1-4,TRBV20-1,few,TGCAGTGCTAGAAGCGGCTCGAATGAAAAACTGTTTTTT,CSARSGSNEKLFF
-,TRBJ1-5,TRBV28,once,TGTGCCAGCAGTACAGGGATCAATCAGCCCCAGCATTTT,CASSTGINQPQHF
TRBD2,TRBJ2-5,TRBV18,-,TGTGCCAGCTCACTCTGGACTAGCGGAACTCAAGAGACCCAGTACTTC,CASSLWTSGTQETQYF
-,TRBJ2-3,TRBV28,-,TGTGCCAGCAAGCCAACTAGGACGCAACGCACAGATACGCAGTATTTT,CASKPTRTQRTDTQYF
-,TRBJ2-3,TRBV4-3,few,TGCGCCAGCAGCCGCCAAAGGGGGAGGACAGATACGCAGTATTTT,CASSRQRGRTDTQYF
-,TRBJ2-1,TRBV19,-,TGTGCCAGTAGTGACTTGAACAATGAGCAGTTCTTC,CASSDLNNEQFF
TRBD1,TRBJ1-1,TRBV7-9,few,TGTGCCAGCAGCTTTGGGGACAGGGGTTCCACTGAAGCTTTCTTT,CASSFGDRGSTEAFF
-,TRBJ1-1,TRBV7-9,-,TGTGCCAGCAGCTTAGGGCGTGGGCCGAACACTGAAGCTTTCTTT,CASSLGRGPNTEAFF
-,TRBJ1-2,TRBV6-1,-,TGTGCCAGCAGTGAAGCGGGCAGGGCGATAGGGAACACCTTC,CASSEAGRAIGNTF
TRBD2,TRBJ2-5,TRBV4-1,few,TGCGCCAGCAGCCGCGTACTAGCGGGGGACGGAGAGACCCAGTACTTC,CASSRVLAGDGETQYF
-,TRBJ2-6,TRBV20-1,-,TGCAGTGCTAGACGAACAACCTCTGGGGCCAACGTCCTGACTTTC,CSARRTTSGANVLTF
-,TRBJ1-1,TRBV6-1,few,TGTGCCAGCACCCGGGAGGGGTTGACTGAAGCTTTCTTT,CASTREGLTEAFF